Below, 27 T cell receptor beta chains from the same sample are listed, as sequenced in a study of blood T cell repertoires in COVID-19 (dated by TCRdb to the early 2020s). The library was built by means of the immunoSEQ multiplex PCR assay. In its TCRdb copy, this immuneACCESS table keeps in-frame sequences only and misses some clones. Where compared with another copy, unresolved V genes explain less than half of these, and the others have no known cause. This sample is represented by 65,000 to 80,000 clones; about 86% of them were singletons. The ten largest make up approximately 15% of the sample. Material: peripheral blood. The receptors were sampled from an elderly man in a cohort sampled during active COVID-19.

The rearrangement links TRBV5-1 to TRBJ2-7; 10 bases line up with TRBD1. With 4 bases clipped from V and 12 bases from J, the junction kept 13 bases outside the gene matches. There are 14 residues in the CDR3. Germline V lookup: CDR1 SGHRS, CDR2 YFSETQ. CDR3 sequence reads: CASSPGTGARHLYV. In nucleotides, the CDR3 is TGCGCCAGCAGCCCGGGGACAGGGGCAAGACACCTGTACGTC.

The J gene is TRBJ1-1, the V gene TRBV7-5; the table's D call TRBD1 went unverified against the DNA. TRBV7-5 is described as a pseudogene. The CDR3 runs to 21 residues. The CDR3 reads CARSIGCRDSLETHKADKAFF. CDR3 bases: TGTGCCAGAAGCATAGGCTGCCGGGACAGCCTCGAAACTCACAAAGCCGATAAAGCTTTCTTT.

CDR3 residues: CASSSTGFGNSEQFF. The CDR3 coding sequence is TGTGCCAGCAGCTCGACAGGGTTTGGCAATAGTGAGCAGTTCTTC. This rearrangement joins TRBV7-3 to TRBJ2-1, with 7 bases identical to TRBD1. Germline assignment: CDR1 SGHTA and CDR2 FQGTGA. The CDR3 consists of 15 residues. The junction had 12 bases not matched to a gene; V was cut back by 4 bases and J by 9 bases.

V usage is TRBV5-4 and J usage is TRBJ2-1; TRBD1 matches 7 bases. The junction had 12 bases not matched to a gene; V was cut back by 6 bases and J by 6 bases. CDR1 SGHNT and CDR2 YYREEE come from the germline V gene (reference sequence). This CDR3 contains 15 residues. This CDR3 reads CASTDRVGYGNEQFF. DNA for the CDR3: TGTGCCAGCACCGACAGGGTGGGTTATGGCAATGAGCAGTTCTTC.

The chain carries TRBV5-1 and TRBJ2-2; D might be TRBD1 (6 bases). The length of the CDR3 is 15 residues. Germline V gene data show CDR1 as SGHRS and CDR2 as YFSETQ. V gave up 0 bases and J gave up 6 bases, with 12 bases separating them. The CDR3 is CASSLETGLPGELFF. In DNA form, the CDR3 reads TGCGCCAGCAGCTTGGAAACAGGGTTACCCGGGGAGCTGTTTTTT.

V gene TRBV6-5 combines with J gene TRBJ2-1; 7 bases match TRBD1. V was clipped by 7 bases and J by 9 bases; unmatched bases: 6. This CDR3 comprises 12 residues. Germline-derived CDR1 and CDR2 are MNHEY and SVGAGI. The CDR3 loop reads CASTDRVGEQFF. Here the CDR3 DNA reads TGTGCCAGCACCGACAGGGTCGGTGAGCAGTTCTTC.

V usage is TRBV24-1 and J usage is TRBJ2-7, with 8 nucleotides matching TRBD1. Germline V gene lookup returns CDR1 KGHDR and CDR2 SFDVKD. With 3 bases clipped from V and 3 bases from J, the junction kept 0 bases outside the gene matches. The CDR3 loop spans 13 amino acids. The CDR3 DNA sequence: TGTGCCACCAGTGATACAGGGGGCTACGAGCAGTACGTC. As protein: CATSDTGGYEQYV.

The rearrangement links TRBV11-2 to TRBJ2-5; weak D call: TRBD2 (5 bases). V gave up 1 base and J gave up 0 bases, with 12 bases separating them. The V gene's germline CDR1 is SGHAT and CDR2 FQNNGV. CDR3 length: 16 amino acids. The CDR3 loop is CASSLGAPDYQETQYF. CDR3 nucleotide sequence: TGTGCCAGCAGCTTAGGGGCCCCGGACTACCAAGAGACCCAGTACTTC.

The chain recombines TRBV4-1 with TRBJ1-4; D is perhaps TRBD1 (5 bases). V was trimmed by 0 bases and J by 8 bases, leaving 16 bases between them. The CDR3 length is 16 residues. From germline, CDR1 is MGHRA and CDR2 YSYEKL. The CDR3 protein is CASSQDSGGDNEKLFF. DNA of the CDR3: TGCGCCAGCAGCCAAGATTCCGGAGGGGATAACGAAAAACTGTTTTTT.

The chain recombines TRBV7-9 with TRBJ1-5; D uncertain. The CDR3 totals 12 residues. Germline CDR1 SEHNR, CDR2 FQNEAQ (reference sequence). The V gene lost 4 bases and the J gene lost 3 bases, with 4 bases spanning the gap. This CDR3 reads CASSSNNQPQHF. As DNA, the CDR3 is TGTGCCAGCAGCTCCAACAATCAGCCCCAGCATTTT. Looking up the rest from reference TRBV7-9 and TRBJ1-5 gives the full variable domain: DTGVSQNPRHKITKRGQNVTFRCDPISEHNRLYWYRQTLGQGPEFLTYFQNEAQLEKSRLLSDRFSAERPKGSFSTLEIQRTEQGDSAMYLCASSSNNQPQHFGDGTRLSIL.

CDR3 amino acids: CASQRTGEGSPLHF. The CDR3 bases are TGTGCCAGCCAGAGGACAGGGGAAGGTTCACCCCTCCACTTT. The chain employs TRBV7-2 and TRBJ1-6; 9 nucleotides align to TRBD1. This CDR3 region has 14 residues. V lost 8 bases to trimming and J lost 9 bases; unmatched junction nucleotides: 8. CDR1 is SGHTA and CDR2 is FQGNSA in the germline V gene.

The chain combines TRBV10-3 with TRBJ2-2; TRBD2 agrees at 8 bases. Germline V gives CDR1 ENHRY, CDR2 SYGVKD. Trimming took 6 bases from V and 0 from J; bases not matched to a gene: 3. The CDR3 sequence is 15 residues long. This chain's CDR3 is CAISRTSPNTGELFF. The DNA of the CDR3 is TGTGCCATCAGCCGGACTAGCCCGAACACCGGGGAGCTGTTTTTT.

This clone appeared a single time. The rearrangement links TRBV5-8 to TRBJ2-3; 9 bases fit TRBD2. This CDR3 has 16 amino acids. Germline V CDR1 and CDR2: SGHTS, YDEGEE. Unmatched junction bases numbered 12, after V lost 4 bases and J lost 6 bases. The CDR3 loop reads CASSVLGSGGSDTQYF. Here the CDR3 DNA reads TGTGCCAGCAGCGTCTTAGGGAGCGGGGGGTCGGATACGCAGTATTTT.

The chain is built from TRBV5-1 and TRBJ1-4, with TRBD1 matching over 7 bases. The CDR3 sequence is 14 residues long. Losses at the gene ends were 4 bases for V and 3 bases for J; bases not matched to a gene: 3. Germline V gene data show CDR1 as SGHRS and CDR2 as YFSETQ. In DNA, the CDR3 is TGCGCCAGCAGCCTGGGGACAGCTAATGAAAAACTGTTTTTT. Amino acids: CASSLGTANEKLFF.

This clone was seen just once. The CDR3 loop reads CASSWTNQETQYF. CDR3 bases: TGTGCCAGCAGTTGGACTAACCAAGAGACCCAGTACTTC. The J gene is TRBJ2-5, the V gene TRBV12-3 or TRBV12-4, with D possibly matching TRBD2 (6 bases). There are 13 residues in the CDR3. V dropped 4 bases and J dropped 0 bases, with 6 bases sitting between them.

This chain links TRBV6-5 with TRBJ2-3; TRBD2 matches 7 bases. The junction had 12 bases not matched to a gene; V was cut back by 10 bases and J by 2 bases. Per germline, CDR1 MNHEY and CDR2 SVGAGI. CDR3 size: 15 residues. The CDR3 loop is CATTRAGVSTDTQYF. The CDR3 DNA sequence: TGTGCCACCACACGCGCGGGGGTCTCCACAGATACGCAGTATTTT.

As DNA, the CDR3 is TGTGCCAGCAGTTTAAGCGGGGGGACTGGTACGCAGTATTTT. Amino acid sequence: CASSLSGGTGTQYF. V gene TRBV27 combines with J gene TRBJ2-3; 9 positions match TRBD2. Germline trimming cut 2 bases from V and 8 bases from J; bases unmatched to any gene: 5. CDR1 MNHEY and CDR2 SMNVEV come from the germline V gene (reference sequence). This CDR3 is 14 amino acids long.

The V and J genes are TRBV12-5 and TRBJ2-2; D is perhaps TRBD2 (6 bases). Trimming pared 9 bases from V and 3 bases from J, leaving 17 bases between. The CDR3 contains 15 residues. Germline V lookup: CDR1 LGHNT, CDR2 FRNRAP. This CDR3 is CASSTTRGYTGELFF. CDR3 nucleotides: TGTGCTAGCTCGACGACCCGGGGGTACACCGGGGAGCTGTTTTTT.

The chain joins TRBV11-3 to TRBJ2-2, with 9 positions matching TRBD1. V lost 4 bases, J lost 5 bases, and 5 bases stayed unmatched. This CDR3 has 15 amino acids. CDR1 is SGHNT and CDR2 is YENEEA in the germline V gene. CDR3 sequence reads: CASSWTGASTGELFF. The DNA for the CDR3 is TGTGCCAGCAGCTGGACAGGGGCTAGTACCGGGGAGCTGTTTTTT.

The rearrangement joins TRBV3-1 (or the pseudogene TRBV3-2) to TRBJ2-6; D is possibly TRBD2 (5 bases). CDR3 length equals 15 residues. Trimming left V 6 bases short and J 0 bases short, with 9 bases between. Looked up from germline, CDR1 is LGHDT and CDR2 is YNNKEL (reference sequence). CDR3 DNA: TGTGCCAGCAGTCATGGGAGCTCTGGGGCCAACGTCCTGACTTTC. This encodes CASSHGSSGANVLTF.

CDR3 in DNA: TGTGCCAGCAGACCGACCGGGACAGAGAGCAATCAGCCCCAGCATTTT. Protein: CASRPTGTESNQPQHF. This sequence joins TRBV5-5 and TRBJ1-5, with 7 bases that match TRBD1. Trimming removed 5 bases from V and 1 base from J; junction bases left unmatched: 9. CDR3 length: 16 residues. Germline V lookup: CDR1 SGHKS, CDR2 YYEKEE (reference sequence).

The chain combines TRBV18 with TRBJ2-3, with D unclear. CDR3 size: 13 residues. Germline V gene lookup returns CDR1 KGHSH and CDR2 LQKENI. V shed 0 bases and J shed 4 bases, with 5 bases lying between them. The CDR3 bases are TGTGCCAGCTCACCACCGGCTCCAGATACGCAGTATTTT. Translation: CASSPPAPDTQYF.

This clone was seen only once. The J gene is TRBJ2-7, the V gene TRBV5-5, with D unclear. There are 14 residues in the CDR3. Germline-derived CDR1 and CDR2 are SGHKS and YYEKEE (reference sequence). V was pared by 5 bases and J by 2 bases, with 14 bases between. DNA for the CDR3: TGTGCCAGCAGTTTTCAGGTCGGCCCCTACGAGCAGTACTTC. Translating it yields CASSFQVGPYEQYF.

The sample holds one count of this clone. The CDR3 reads CASSPDLGQKNEQFF. The CDR3 region has the DNA TGCGCCAGCAGCCCCGACCTGGGCCAGAAGAATGAGCAGTTCTTC. The chain recombines TRBV4-1 with TRBJ2-1; no reliable D call. This CDR3 is 15 amino acids long. Germline V gene sequence: CDR1 MGHRA, CDR2 YSYEKL. V gave up 4 bases and J gave up 7 bases, with 17 bases separating them.

The J gene is TRBJ2-1, the V gene TRBV11-2; D not resolved. This CDR3 is 14 amino acids long. V lost 1 base and J lost 8, with 12 bases in between. Germline CDR1 is SGHAT and CDR2 is FQNNGV. Here the CDR3 reads CASSLALVGDEQFF. The DNA for the CDR3 is TGTGCCAGCAGCTTAGCCCTGGTAGGAGATGAGCAGTTCTTC.

The chain joins TRBV6-2 or TRBV6-3 to TRBJ1-1; TRBD1 is a possible D gene (6 bases). This CDR3 region has 17 residues. Trimming took 6 bases from V and 1 from J, leaving 21 bases between them. Germline V gene lookup returns CDR1 MNHEY and CDR2 SVGEGT. The chain's CDR3 is CASSSPQGRFTNTEAFF. CDR3 DNA: TGTGCCAGCAGCTCCCCGCAGGGGCGATTCACGAACACTGAAGCTTTCTTT.

V gene TRBV11-2 combines with J gene TRBJ2-7; 7 bases line up with TRBD2. Trimming cost V 4 bases and J 4 bases; bases outside gene matches: 7. Germline V gene data show CDR1 as SGHAT and CDR2 as FQNNGV. The CDR3 covers 14 residues. DNA of the CDR3: TGTGCCAGCAGCTGGGGGGGAGGGAAATACGAGCAGTACTTC. Translated: CASSWGGGKYEQYF.